These T cell receptor beta chains were read from a single sample in a study of shared clonotypes between healthy human individuals. Clones were read by immunoSEQ multiplex PCR, and TCRdb kept only the in-frame ones, dropping some. The table lists over 1.5 million clones, 95% to 99% of them singletons, with roughly 0.45% in the top ten. Sequencing was done on a sample of naive CD4+ T cells sorted from blood. The receptors were sampled from a man aged 30 to 39 in good health. Both conserved end residues are part of each CDR3. D genes are given only for firm matches. Size values are once, few and many counts, or a class for expanded clones, and some rows have none.

>.|.|TRBV6-6|TRBJ1-5
CASEGHVVNSNQPQHF
TGTGCCAGCGAGGGACATGTCGTTAATAGCAATCAGCCCCAGCATTTT
>.|TRBD2|TRBV15|TRBJ2-7
CATSRDLRTSGMSSYEQYF
TGTGCCACCAGCAGAGACCTCAGGACTAGCGGCATGAGCTCCTACGAGCAGTACTTC
>.|.|TRBV19|TRBJ2-3
CASSMWGPTDTQYF
TGTGCCAGTAGTATGTGGGGCCCAACGGATACGCAGTATTTT
>.|TRBD2|TRBV27|TRBJ2-1
CASKRLAGIHNEQFF
TGTGCCAGCAAGAGACTAGCGGGAATCCACAATGAGCAGTTCTTC
>.|.|TRBV10-3|TRBJ1-1
CAIRRDTEAFF
TGTGCCATCAGACGAGACACTGAAGCTTTCTTT
>once|TRBD1|TRBV7-9|TRBJ2-5
CASSLGDRGLRETQYF
TGTGCCAGCAGCTTAGGGGACAGGGGGTTGAGAGAGACCCAGTACTTC
>.|TRBD2|TRBV7-9|TRBJ2-1
CASSSSPLAGLYNEQFF
TGTGCCAGCAGCTCTTCGCCACTAGCGGGGTTGTACAATGAGCAGTTCTTC
>.|.|TRBV27|TRBJ2-7
CASSSLRGYEQYF
TGTGCCAGCAGTTCCCTTAGGGGGTACGAGCAGTACTTC
>.|.|TRBV29-1|TRBJ2-7
CSVAVSPYEQYF
TGCAGCGTTGCGGTCTCGCCGTACGAGCAGTACTTC
>.|.|TRBV19|TRBJ1-4
CASSNYHSAGEKLFF
TGTGCCAGTAGTAACTACCATTCAGCCGGAGAAAAACTGTTTTTT
>.|.|TRBV5-1|TRBJ2-1
CASSLSFGANEQFF
TGCGCCAGCAGCTTGTCGTTTGGTGCTAATGAGCAGTTCTTC
>.|.|TRBV10-3|TRBJ2-2
CASGGTANTGELFF
TGTGCCAGCGGGGGGACAGCGAACACCGGGGAGCTGTTTTTT
>.|.|TRBV6-5|TRBJ1-1
CASSYGVFTEAFF
TGTGCCAGCAGTTATGGGGTGTTCACTGAAGCTTTCTTT
>.|TRBD1|TRBV5-1|TRBJ1-2
CASTTAGGGAGYTF
TGCGCCAGCACCACGGCAGGGGGAGGTGCTGGCTACACCTTC
>.|TRBD1|TRBV6-5|TRBJ1-2
CASSRDRGNYGYTF
TGTGCCAGCAGCCGGGACAGGGGAAACTATGGCTACACCTTC
>.|.|TRBV5-1|TRBJ2-5
CASRDQGLQETQYF
TGCGCCAGCAGGGACCAGGGGCTGCAAGAGACCCAGTACTTC
>.|TRBD1|TRBV19|TRBJ2-5
CASSPPGQGETQYF
TGTGCCAGTAGTCCCCCGGGACAGGGGGAGACCCAGTACTTC
>few|.|TRBV7-3|TRBJ2-1
CASSSTAGYNEQFF
TGTGCCAGCAGCTCGACTGCGGGGTACAATGAGCAGTTCTTC
>.|.|TRBV25-1|TRBJ2-3
CASSESRSADTQYF
TGTGCCAGCAGTGAATCACGTTCGGCAGATACGCAGTATTTT
>once|.|TRBV27|TRBJ2-7
CASSLTDQYEQYF
TGTGCCAGCAGTTTAACGGATCAGTACGAGCAGTACTTC
>.|TRBD1|TRBV6-1|TRBJ2-7
CASDRARNEQYF
TGTGCCAGTGACAGGGCCAGAAACGAGCAGTACTTC
>.|TRBD2|TRBV5-1|TRBJ2-7
CASSFTSASSYEQYF
TGCGCCAGCAGCTTCACTAGCGCGAGCTCCTACGAGCAGTACTTC
>.|.|TRBV7-2|TRBJ2-7
CASSNPPSYEQYF
TGTGCCAGCAGCAACCCTCCCTCCTACGAGCAGTACTTC
>.|.|TRBV7-2|TRBJ1-4
CASSLQGGANEKLFF
TGTGCCAGCAGCCTTCAGGGTGGGGCTAATGAAAAACTGTTTTTT
>once|TRBD1|TRBV7-6|TRBJ1-3
CASSYAGTGSGNTIYF
TGTGCCAGCAGCTATGCCGGGACAGGGTCTGGAAACACCATATATTTT
>.|.|TRBV5-1|TRBJ2-5
CASSLLDLQGETQYF
TGCGCCAGCAGCTTGTTGGACTTACAGGGAGAGACCCAGTACTTC
>.|.|TRBV7-2|TRBJ2-1
CASSLVGVDTEQFF
TGTGCCAGCAGCTTAGTCGGGGTGGACACTGAGCAGTTCTTC
>.|.|TRBV5-6|TRBJ1-5
CASSLADLSNQPQHF
TGTGCCAGCAGCTTGGCGGATCTGAGCAATCAGCCCCAGCATTTT
>.|TRBD2|TRBV5-1|TRBJ2-7
CASTPGTSGSEQYF
TGCGCCAGCACGCCCGGGACTAGCGGTTCCGAGCAGTACTTC
>.|.|TRBV11-3|TRBJ2-7
CASSLGQPGEQYF
TGTGCCAGCAGCTTAGGGCAACCGGGGGAGCAGTACTTC
>.|TRBD1|TRBV19|TRBJ2-7
CASSLRQGEQYF
TGTGCCAGTAGTTTGAGACAGGGCGAGCAGTACTTC
>once|TRBD1|TRBV2|TRBJ2-6
CARGLTGFPSGANVLTF
TGTGCCAGGGGGTTGACAGGGTTCCCCTCTGGGGCCAACGTCCTGACTTTC
>.|TRBD2|TRBV13|TRBJ2-3
CASSLLRLAGPSSTDTQYF
TGTGCCAGCAGCTTATTGAGGCTAGCGGGACCCTCTAGCACAGATACGCAGTATTTT
>.|.|TRBV2|TRBJ1-1
CASRGATEAFF
TGTGCCAGCAGAGGGGCTACTGAAGCTTTCTTT
>.|TRBD1|TRBV12-5|TRBJ2-5
CASGLTGAPETQYF
TGTGCTAGTGGTTTAACAGGGGCCCCAGAGACCCAGTACTTC
>.|TRBD1|TRBV2|TRBJ2-7
CASHRDREDEQYF
TGTGCCAGCCACCGGGACAGGGAGGACGAGCAGTACTTC
>.|.|TRBV6-5|TRBJ2-1
CASSSAGYNEQFF
TGTGCCAGCTCTTCTGCGGGATACAATGAGCAGTTCTTC
>.|.|TRBV2|TRBJ2-7
CASTPFHRKGAYEQYF
TGTGCCAGCACCCCCTTCCATCGAAAAGGGGCCTACGAGCAGTACTTC
>.|TRBD1|TRBV5-4|TRBJ2-5
CASSVRDRGLETQYF
TGTGCCAGCAGCGTACGGGACAGGGGTCTTGAGACCCAGTACTTC
>.|.|TRBV27|TRBJ1-4
CASSFRGRAEKLFF
TGTGCCAGCAGTTTTCGTGGCCGGGCTGAAAAACTGTTTTTT
>.|.|TRBV18|TRBJ1-1
CASSPLVVGGGTEAFF
TGTGCCAGCTCACCACTGGTGGTGGGCGGCGGCACTGAAGCTTTCTTT
>.|TRBD2|TRBV7-2|TRBJ2-7
CASSPLGRAYEQYF
TGTGCCAGCAGCCCTTTAGGGAGGGCCTACGAGCAGTACTTC
>.|TRBD2|TRBV28|TRBJ2-3
CASSPSGGGTDTQYF
TGTGCCAGCAGCCCTAGCGGAGGGGGCACAGATACGCAGTATTTT
>.|TRBD2|TRBV5-5|TRBJ2-1
CASSLPSGSDEQFF
TGTGCCAGCAGCTTGCCTAGCGGGAGCGATGAGCAGTTCTTC
>.|TRBD2|TRBV28|TRBJ2-1
CASSLGLAGLEQFF
TGTGCCAGCAGTTTAGGGCTAGCGGGACTTGAGCAGTTCTTC
>.|TRBD2|TRBV2|TRBJ2-3
CASSTSSSAGDTDTQYF
TGTGCCAGCAGTACTTCCTCGTCAGCGGGGGACACAGATACGCAGTATTTT
>once|.|TRBV2|TRBJ2-7
CASRAGNYEQYF
TGTGCCAGCAGGGCGGGAAACTACGAGCAGTACTTC